The following is a T cell receptor (beta chain) sequence with its context. Its antigen is still unknown. There were TCR beta CDR3 regions amplified from RNA transcripts. Initially, a first-round RT-PCR of the TCR CDR3 employed the HTBI primer set. TCRdb analysed the multiplex PCR reads with MiXCR anew, one entry per CDR3 protein. The sample shows about 300,000 distinct CDR3 sequences, approximately 15% of them seen only once. This entry comes from a study of T cells in Graves' hyperthyroidism and ophthalmopathy. Study details: Staff took peripheral blood when the initial diagnosis was made, before any treatment began.

The study, taken as a whole, reports: Model-based prediction identified ophthalmopathy a median 6.5 months prior to its onset.

With V trimmed by 0 bases and J by 0 bases, 4 bases remained unmatched. Germline V gene lookup returns CDR1 LGHDT and CDR2 YNNKEL (reference sequence). There are 16 residues in the CDR3. The source material was blood. The receptor's source is a woman in her forties with Graves' hyperthyroidism. The J gene is TRBJ2-7, the V gene TRBV3-1; 8 nucleotides match TRBD1. For the CDR3, the DNA is TGTGCCAGCAGCCAAGATCGGACAGGGAGCTCCTACGAGCAGTACTTC. This sequence encodes CASSQDRTGSSYEQYF.